The entry below gives a single T cell receptor beta chain sequence along with its context. Its cognate antigen is unknown. In the PCR, 60 Vbeta and 13 Jbeta primers were used. Libraries were prepared by immunoSEQ multiplex PCR; TCRdb keeps only in-frame clonotypes and omits some of them. The repertoire includes 190,000 or so clones, 75% to 85% of them detected once, and 0.65% sits in the top ten. V gave up 8 bases and J gave up 3 bases, with 14 bases separating them. This CDR3 contains 13 residues. The germline V gene has CDR1 SGHAT and CDR2 FQNNGV. This entry belongs to a study of cytomegalovirus exposure and HLA in healthy donors. Study results and caveats: Through in vitro validation, three CMV-associated chains were shown to be specific for CMV antigens.

The J gene is TRBJ2-7, the V gene TRBV11-2, with D perhaps matching TRBD1 (6 bases). The source material was PBMCs. This clonotype was sampled from a boy younger than 18 in good health and CMV-seronegative. CDR3 residues: CASRRTGNYEQYF. The CDR3 bases are TGTGCCAGCCGCCGAACAGGGAACTACGAGCAGTACTTC.